These 9 T cell receptor beta chains originate from one sample sequenced in a study of technical replicates of blood from four donors. Assay used: immunoSEQ multiplex PCR; TCRdb lists only in-frame clones, some missing. This table holds 70,000 to 85,000 clones, approximately 97% found once. The specimen was T cells isolated from PBMCs. These receptors originate from a human donor in good health.

V usage is TRBV27 and J usage is TRBJ1-2, with D possibly TRBD1 on 5 matching bases. Germline V gives CDR1 MNHEY, CDR2 SMNVEV (reference sequence). V lost 11 bases to trimming and J lost 3 bases, with 13 bases between them. The length of the CDR3 is 12 residues. The chain's CDR3 is CAARGPHYGYTF. The CDR3 region has the DNA TGTGCCGCGCGGGGCCCCCACTATGGCTACACCTTC.

This sequence joins TRBV13 and TRBJ2-7; no reliable D call. The CDR3 runs to 19 residues. Trimming shortened V by 0 bases and J by 13 bases, and 34 bases separated the two germline ends. Per the germline V gene, CDR1 is PRHDT and CDR2 is FYEKMQ (reference sequence). The CDR3 DNA reads as TGTGCCAGCAGCTTAGGCAGTTTTCTTGGAGAGAGCCTACGATCCTACCTATACTTC. Translated, it gives CASSLGSFLGESLRSYLYF.

This chain connects TRBV4-1 to TRBJ1-6; weak D call: TRBD1 (5 bases). CDR3 size: 14 residues. Per the germline V gene, CDR1 is MGHRA and CDR2 is YSYEKL. Trimming took 4 bases from V and 5 from J, leaving 9 bases between them. CDR3 region: CASSLTENNSPLHF. The CDR3, as DNA: TGCGCCAGCAGCCTGACAGAGAATAATTCACCCCTCCACTTT.

J is TRBJ1-2 and V is TRBV10-3, with D perhaps matching TRBD1 (5 bases). V was clipped by 0 bases and J by 0 bases, with 11 bases between them. Germline loops: CDR1 ENHRY, CDR2 SYGVKD. The CDR3 runs 16 residues. Written as DNA, the CDR3 is TGTGCCATCAGTGAGTCGATGGGACTTACTAACTATGGCTACACCTTC. This sequence encodes CAISESMGLTNYGYTF.

The CDR3 DNA sequence: TGTGCTAGTGGTTTGAGCCCTACCGGGACTAGCGGGAGCGATGAGCAGTTCTTC. This gives the protein CASGLSPTGTSGSDEQFF. V gene TRBV12-5 combines with J gene TRBJ2-1, with TRBD2 matching over 14 bases. The CDR3 contains 18 residues. Germline CDR1 reads LGHNT; CDR2 reads FRNRAP. J was trimmed by 8 bases and V by 2 bases; bases with no gene match: 11.

This clone is a singleton in its sample. This chain joins TRBV7-8 and TRBJ1-5; 7 bases line up with TRBD1. This CDR3 region has 17 residues. V lost 1 base to trimming and J lost 4 bases; unmatched junction nucleotides: 10. Germline CDR1 and CDR2: SGHVS and FQNEAQ. The DNA of the CDR3 is TGTGCCAGCAGCTTAGGGGTTAGGGGGCCCGTGAATCAGCCCCAGCATTTT. This translates into CASSLGVRGPVNQPQHF. The variable domain in full, completed from reference TRBV7-8 and TRBJ1-5, reads GAGVSQSPRYKVAKRGQDVALRCDPISGHVSLFWYQQALGQGPEFLTYFQNEAQLDKSGLPSDRFFAERPEGSVSTLKIQRTQQEDSAVYLCASSLGVRGPVNQPQHFGDGTRLSIL.

The J gene is TRBJ1-4, the V gene TRBV6-5, with D hard to call. Trimming left V 2 bases short and J 10 bases short, with 5 bases between. Germline V gene data show CDR1 as MNHEY and CDR2 as SVGAGI. CDR3 size: 11 residues. This CDR3 is CASSYGGKLFF. The CDR3 nucleotides are TGTGCCAGCAGTTACGGAGGAAAACTGTTTTTT.

This clone has a single count. The rearrangement joins TRBV5-4 to TRBJ1-3; 8 positions match TRBD1. CDR1 and CDR2 from the germline V gene are SGHNT and YYREEE (reference sequence). V trimming: 4 bases; J trimming: 2 bases; junction bases outside the gene matches: 5. This CDR3 comprises 15 residues. CDR3 region: CASSRGQGTGNTIYF. The CDR3 DNA reads as TGTGCCAGCAGCAGAGGACAGGGCACTGGAAACACCATATATTTT.

About this clone itself: Other DNA sequences in this specimen translate into the identical CDR3. The J gene is TRBJ1-1, the V gene TRBV27; possible D gene TRBD1, 5 bases. V lost 2 bases, J lost 1 base, and 5 bases lay in between. Per the germline V gene, CDR1 is MNHEY and CDR2 is SMNVEV (reference sequence). This CDR3 comprises 13 residues. CDR3 in DNA: TGTGCCAGCAGTTTACAGGGGAACACTGAAGCTTTCTTT. As protein: CASSLQGNTEAFF.